This entry lists 16 T cell receptor beta chains sequenced from one sample in a study of control samples from healthy donors and cancer patients (dated by TCRdb to about 2020). Library preparation was by the immunoSEQ multiplex PCR assay. Entries here come from immuneACCESS through TCRdb and include only in-frame sequences with V and J called. Some clones fail to appear in such tables; in the studies checked, an unresolved V gene covers under half of the shortfall, and the cause of the remainder is unknown. This sample has approximately 150,000 clones in its table, and roughly 86% of those were observed once. The top ten constitute 6% to 9.5% of the sample. The specimen was PBMCs. The receptor set was obtained from a middle-aged man with head and neck cancer.

V and J are TRBV7-6 and TRBJ2-3; D perhaps matches TRBD2 (5 bases). The V gene lost 1 base and the J gene lost 1 base, with 12 bases spanning the gap. The CDR3 has 16 residues. Germline-derived CDR1 and CDR2 are SGHVS and FNYEAQ. This chain's CDR3 is CASSLETRGGTDTQYF. CDR3 in DNA: TGTGCCAGCAGCTTAGAAACCCGGGGAGGCACAGATACGCAGTATTTT. The full variable domain, completed using reference TRBV7-6 and TRBJ2-3, is GAGVSQSPRYKVTKRGQDVALRCDPISGHVSLYWYRQALGQGPEFLTYFNYEAQQDKSGLPNDRFSAERPEGSISTLTIQRTEQRDSAMYRCASSLETRGGTDTQYFGPGTRLTVL.

V is TRBV5-1 and J is TRBJ1-2; no definite D call. The CDR3 spans 13 residues. V was clipped by 1 base and J by 8 bases, with 12 bases between them. Germline CDR1 is SGHRS and CDR2 is YFSETQ. The DNA of the CDR3 is TGCGCCAGCAGCTTGACACAGTCCAACGGCTACACCTTC. The encoded protein is CASSLTQSNGYTF.

The chain recombines TRBV2 with TRBJ2-1; TRBD1 aligns across 9 bases. Germline V gives CDR1 SNHLY, CDR2 FYNNEI. This CDR3 region has 14 residues. Germline trimming cut 7 bases from V and 6 bases from J; bases unmatched to any gene: 7. The DNA for the CDR3 is TGTGCCAGCACCCTACGGGACAGGGTCAATGAGCAGTTCTTC. Translation gives CASTLRDRVNEQFF. The complete variable domain, with remaining parts taken from reference TRBV2 and TRBJ2-1, reads EPEVTQTPSHQVTQMGQEVILRCVPISNHLYFYWYRQILGQKVEFLVSFYNNEISEKSEIFDDQFSVERPDGSNFTLKIRSTKLEDSAMYFCASTLRDRVNEQFFGPGTRLTVL.

The chain joins TRBV19 to TRBJ1-1; 7 nucleotides agree with TRBD1. This CDR3 is built from 13 residues. V trimming: 7 bases; J trimming: 2 bases; junction bases outside the gene matches: 4. Germline CDR1 LNHDA, CDR2 SQIVND (reference sequence). CDR3: CASNNRGNTEAFF. The CDR3 coding sequence is TGTGCCAGTAACAACAGGGGCAACACTGAAGCTTTCTTT.

The CDR3 bases are TGTGCCAGCAGTGAAAGCGTGGGGGCCACAGATACGCAGTATTTT. Its translation is CASSESVGATDTQYF. This chain links TRBV6-1 with TRBJ2-3; the D gene is possibly TRBD1 (6 bases). This CDR3 has 15 amino acids. Germline V gene lookup returns CDR1 MNHNS and CDR2 SASEGT. Trimming stripped 2 bases from V and 2 bases from J, with 11 bases between.

The CDR3 sequence: CATSRDREYTEAFF. CDR3 bases: TGTGCCACCAGCAGAGATAGGGAATACACTGAAGCTTTCTTT. The genes are TRBV15 and TRBJ1-1; D unclear. Trimming removed 0 bases at V and 3 bases at J, with 8 bases between. This CDR3 has 14 amino acids. CDR1 and CDR2 from the germline V gene are LNHNV and YYDKDF (reference sequence).

The CDR3, as DNA: TGTGCCAGCAGCTCTGACAGCGGGGAGCTGTTTTTT. Encoded protein: CASSSDSGELFF. V and J are TRBV11-3 and TRBJ2-2, with D maybe TRBD1 (5 bases). The CDR3 is 12 residues long. V was cut by 4 bases and J by 7 bases, with 7 bases left in between. The germline gives CDR1 SGHNT, CDR2 YENEEA.

The V call is TRBV6-2 or TRBV6-3, the J call TRBJ2-1; possibly TRBD1 or TRBD2 for D (5 bases each). V lost 2 bases and J 3 bases, leaving 26 bases between the germline ends. Germline CDR1 reads MNHEY; CDR2 reads SVGEGT. CDR3 size: 20 residues. The CDR3 bases are TGTGCCAGCAGTTACGACAGAGGGCCCACTCAGTCTCGAATCTACAATGAGCAGTTCTTC. It is translated as CASSYDRGPTQSRIYNEQFF.

J is TRBJ2-2 and V is TRBV7-9, with D possibly matching TRBD1 (6 bases). The CDR3 has 16 residues. CDR1 is SEHNR, CDR2 FQNEAQ, per germline (reference sequence). The ends were cut back, 10 bases at V and 1 base at J, with 19 bases in the middle. The CDR3 loop reads CAIPRSPGQNTGELFF. For the CDR3, the DNA is TGTGCCATTCCCAGATCTCCGGGACAGAACACCGGGGAGCTGTTTTTT.

J is TRBJ2-7 and V is TRBV5-1, with 7 nucleotides matching TRBD1. Trimming took 1 base from V and 5 from J; bases not matched to a gene: 6. There are 14 residues in the CDR3. The germline V gene has CDR1 SGHRS and CDR2 YFSETQ. CDR3 region: CASSLPTGSDEQYF. CDR3 DNA: TGCGCCAGCAGCTTGCCGACAGGGTCAGACGAGCAGTACTTC.

This rearrangement joins TRBV16 to TRBJ2-1; D perhaps matches TRBD2 (6 bases). Trimming removed 1 base at V and 6 bases at J, with 16 bases between. This CDR3 comprises 16 residues. Germline V gene data show CDR1 as KGHSY and CDR2 as FQNENV. The CDR3 is CASSQYGAAGPNEQFF. The CDR3 nucleotides read TGTGCCAGCAGCCAATACGGAGCGGCGGGACCCAATGAGCAGTTCTTC.

V gene TRBV29-1 combines with J gene TRBJ2-1; 7 positions match TRBD2. The CDR3 loop spans 15 amino acids. V dropped 4 bases and J dropped 5; count of bases not matched to a gene: 11. The germline gives CDR1 SQVTM, CDR2 ANQGSEA. CDR3 sequence: CSVARRLAANNEQFF. The CDR3, as DNA: TGCAGCGTTGCGCGGCGGCTAGCGGCCAACAATGAGCAGTTCTTC.

The chain links TRBV7-9 to TRBJ1-2; TRBD1 is a possible D gene (5 bases). The ends were cut back, 1 base at V and 4 bases at J, with 13 bases in the middle. The CDR3 is made up of 15 amino acids. Germline values: CDR1 SEHNR, CDR2 FQNEAQ (reference sequence). CDR3 DNA: TGTGCCAGCAGCTTAGGTTCAGGGCCCACCTATGGCTACACCTTC. Translated: CASSLGSGPTYGYTF.

The chain uses TRBV7-9 and TRBJ2-1; D possibly corresponds to TRBD2 (6 bases). There are 13 residues in the CDR3. The germline CDR1 and CDR2 sequences are SEHNR and FQNEAQ (reference sequence). Trimming took off 3 bases at V and 7 bases at J, with 10 bases between the two ends. The CDR3 protein is CASSFPTRNEQFF. The CDR3 nucleotides are TGTGCCAGCAGCTTCCCGACTAGAAATGAGCAGTTCTTC.

DNA for the CDR3: TGTGCCAGCAGCTTAGGTCTGGGAGGACGGCTGGGGGCCTACAATGAGCAGTTCTTC. It encodes CASSLGLGGRLGAYNEQFF. The chain links TRBV13 to TRBJ2-1; maybe TRBD2 (6 bases). With 0 bases removed from V and 2 bases from J, the gap between germline ends came to 20 bases. CDR1 and CDR2 (germline): PRHDT, FYEKMQ (reference sequence). The CDR3 is 19 amino acids.

The chain links TRBV12-3 or TRBV12-4 to TRBJ1-1, with 7 bases matching TRBD1. This CDR3 is built from 13 residues. V gave up 5 bases and J gave up 4 bases; unmatched junction bases: 4. DNA for the CDR3: TGTGCCAGCAGTAACAGGGGATCCACTGAAGCTTTCTTT. This sequence encodes CASSNRGSTEAFF.